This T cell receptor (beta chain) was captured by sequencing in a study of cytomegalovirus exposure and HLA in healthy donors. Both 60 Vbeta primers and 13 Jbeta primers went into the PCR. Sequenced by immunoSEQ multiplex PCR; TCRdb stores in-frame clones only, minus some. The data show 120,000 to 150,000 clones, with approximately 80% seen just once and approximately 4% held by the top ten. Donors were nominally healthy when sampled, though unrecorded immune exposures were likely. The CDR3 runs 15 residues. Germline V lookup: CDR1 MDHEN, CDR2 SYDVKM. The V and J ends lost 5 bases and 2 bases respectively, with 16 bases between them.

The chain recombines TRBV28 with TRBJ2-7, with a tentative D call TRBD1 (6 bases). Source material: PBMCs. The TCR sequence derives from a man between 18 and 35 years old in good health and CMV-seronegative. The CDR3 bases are TGTGCCAGCAGTCGCTCGACAGGAACTACCTACGAGCAGTACTTC. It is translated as CASSRSTGTTYEQYF.